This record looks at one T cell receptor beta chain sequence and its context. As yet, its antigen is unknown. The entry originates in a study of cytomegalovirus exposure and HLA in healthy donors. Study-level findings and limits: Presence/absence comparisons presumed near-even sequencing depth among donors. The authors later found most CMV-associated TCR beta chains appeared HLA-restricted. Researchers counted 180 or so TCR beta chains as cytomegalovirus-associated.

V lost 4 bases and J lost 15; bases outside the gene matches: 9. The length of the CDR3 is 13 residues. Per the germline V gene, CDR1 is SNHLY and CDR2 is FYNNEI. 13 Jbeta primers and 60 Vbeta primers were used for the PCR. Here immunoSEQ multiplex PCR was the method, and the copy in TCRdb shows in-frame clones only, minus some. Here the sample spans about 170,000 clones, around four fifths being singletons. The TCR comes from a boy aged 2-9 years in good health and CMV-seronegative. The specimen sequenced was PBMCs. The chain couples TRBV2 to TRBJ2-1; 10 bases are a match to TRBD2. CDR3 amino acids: CASSGLAGGYVFF. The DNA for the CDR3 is TGTGCCAGCAGTGGATTAGCGGGGGGTTATGTGTTCTTC.